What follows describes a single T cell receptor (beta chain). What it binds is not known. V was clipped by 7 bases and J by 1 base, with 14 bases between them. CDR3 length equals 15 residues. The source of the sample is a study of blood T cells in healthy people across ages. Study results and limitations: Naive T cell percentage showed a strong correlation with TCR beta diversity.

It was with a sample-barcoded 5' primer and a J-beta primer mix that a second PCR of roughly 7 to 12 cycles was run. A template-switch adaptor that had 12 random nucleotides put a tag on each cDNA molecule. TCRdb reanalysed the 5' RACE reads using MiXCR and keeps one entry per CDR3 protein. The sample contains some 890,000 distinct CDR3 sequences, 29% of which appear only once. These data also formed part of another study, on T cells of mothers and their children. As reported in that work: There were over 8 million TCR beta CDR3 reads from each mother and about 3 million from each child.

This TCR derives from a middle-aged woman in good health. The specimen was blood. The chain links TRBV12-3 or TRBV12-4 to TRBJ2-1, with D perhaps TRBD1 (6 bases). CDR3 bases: TGTGCCAGCACCCCCAGGGGTATATCCTACAATGAGCAGTTCTTC. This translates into CASTPRGISYNEQFF.